These 4 T cell receptor beta chains were sequenced from one sample in a study of brain T cells in children with intractable seizures. Assay used: immunoSEQ multiplex PCR; TCRdb lists only in-frame clones, some missing. The sample lists a few hundred thousand clones; more than 85% were seen once. Time point denoted: blood from clinic visit 5 months post-surgery; TSC patient then seizure free. The source material was peripheral blood, sampled around 5 months after surgery. The origin of the receptors is a boy in the first two years of life with tuberous sclerosis and intractable seizures.

The V gene is TRBV4-2, the J gene TRBJ2-1, with D perhaps TRBD2 (5 bases). This CDR3 is built from 15 residues. V lost 1 base and J lost 9, with 16 bases in between. Germline CDR1 LGHNA, CDR2 YNFKEQ. The CDR3 DNA reads as TGTGCCAGCAGCCAAGCCTTCGGGGTAAGAGGTGAGCAGTTCTTC. Protein sequence: CASSQAFGVRGEQFF.

The chain has TRBV24-1 and TRBJ2-5; D ambiguous. From germline, CDR1 is KGHDR and CDR2 SFDVKD. This CDR3 contains 14 residues. Trimming stripped 6 bases from V and 2 bases from J, with 12 bases between. The CDR3 here is CATSIGLDQETQYF. As DNA, the CDR3 is TGTGCCACCAGTATCGGGCTGGATCAAGAGACCCAGTACTTC.

The chain uses TRBV2 and TRBJ2-1; D unclear. CDR1 is SNHLY and CDR2 is FYNNEI in the germline V gene. The V end was cut by 5 bases, the J end by 3 bases, with 11 bases between. The CDR3 sequence is 14 residues long. In DNA, the CDR3 is TGTGCCAGCAGTATCGCCATATACTACAATGAGCAGTTCTTC. Translation gives CASSIAIYYNEQFF. The full variable domain, its missing parts supplied by reference TRBV2 and TRBJ2-1, is EPEVTQTPSHQVTQMGQEVILRCVPISNHLYFYWYRQILGQKVEFLVSFYNNEISEKSEIFDDQFSVERPDGSNFTLKIRSTKLEDSAMYFCASSIAIYYNEQFFGPGTRLTVL.

The chain combines TRBV6-1 with TRBJ1-1; D is perhaps TRBD1 (6 bases). This CDR3 has 17 residues. V was cut by 4 bases and J by 3 bases, with 21 bases left in between. Germline CDR1 MNHNS, CDR2 SASEGT. In DNA, the CDR3 is TGTGCCAGCAGTGTCCCCACGTTGGGGGGCGAGGACACTGAAGCTTTCTTT. It yields the protein CASSVPTLGGEDTEAFF.